Sequencing of this T cell receptor (beta chain) was carried out in a study of quantifying T cell responses using KT2 cells (TCRdb year 2017). For the wider study: RNA was DNase-treated and reverse transcribed with TCR alpha and beta constant-region primers, mostly using SuperScript III. The efficiency of the T4 ligation step under optimum conditions was estimated to be above 8%. PCR2 was performed as a SYBR Green qPCR and was stopped at a predetermined fluorescence threshold so that over-amplification was avoided. Findings and caveats that apply to the study as a whole: Saturation was seen in the detection of KT2 sequences when very high numbers of KT2 cells were spiked in. Over several orders of magnitude, the number of KT2 alpha and beta sequences rose linearly with the number of KT2 cells put in. KT2 sequences were detected down to the lowest spike-in tested, about one KT2 cell per 100,000 PBMC. No side-by-side comparison between this pipeline and other TCR sequencing techniques was included in the study.

Known numbers of KT2, a T cell clone whose TCR had been sequenced previously, were spiked into unfractionated PBMC to test the sensitivity and accuracy of the pipeline. A range of KT2-to-PBMC ratios was produced by mixing KT2 cells with a fixed number of PBMC. This clonotype was recorded at least ten times. The clone's antigen remains unknown. No quality values exist for individual bases; no much larger clone is one base distant. The library was made by UMI-ligation and nested PCR. Using T4 RNA ligase 1, a single-stranded oligonucleotide bearing the Illumina SP2 sequence plus a UMI was ligated onto the 3' end of the cDNA. PCR1 consisted of 4 cycles (98 degrees C 15 s, 69 degrees C 30 s, 72 degrees C 40 s), and for the beta primer an equimolar mix of RC1.1 and RC1.2 was used to cover TRBC1 and TRBC2. From PCR2 onward, TCR alpha and beta chains were processed separately, and sample indices and Illumina adaptors were added. The UMI, placed after an 8-base spacer, consisted of 12 random nucleotides arranged as two hexamers with a spacer between them. Sequencing was done on an Illumina MiSeq using v2 2x251 paired-end chemistry, usually with some twelve samples per run. To boost diversity, each sequencing library was supplemented with PhiX DNA at roughly 5-8%. Per the source publication's procedure: Raw reads were converted to FASTQ with bcl2fastq and were demultiplexed by dual indices with Demultiplexor. Decombinator assigned V and J genes by tag matching, allowing a single base-pair mismatch. UMIs were used by Collapsinator to correct both sequencing errors and frequency errors caused by PCR heterogeneity. CDR3Translator turned Decombinator identifiers into nucleotide sequence, translated that sequence into amino acids, and pulled out the CDR3 based on C- and N-terminal motifs. A cluster of KT2 sequences that shared one unique molecular identifier was counted as a single distinct KT2 TCR. Clones were called with MiXCR by TCRdb after fastp trimmed the public reads at Q25, and only in-frame beta chains were retained. Rows with one shared CDR3 protein collapse into an entry with the most common genes and DNA. TCRdb, not the authors, supplied the V and J calls. The sample yields 50,000 to 70,000 distinct CDR3 sequences; over 9% were counted once. The top ten hold 9.4% of the sample.

The CDR3 goes from the cysteine to the phenylalanine over 16 residues. Of all the DNA, just the CDR3 is kept, 48 bases in frame from base 1. V trim: 3 bases; J trim: 0 bases; unmatched bases: 4. The germline V gene supplies CDR1 MRHNA and CDR2 SNTAGT. The rearranged chain carries TRBV6-4 and TRBJ2-3; TRBD2 aligns with 9 central bases. The specimen sequenced was PBMCs spiked with cells of the T cell clone KT2. The sequence was obtained from a human donor. The CDR3 protein: CASSENAGGSTDTQYF. The base sequence is TGTGCCAGCAGTGAGAACGCGGGGGGGAGCACAGATACGCAGTATTTT.